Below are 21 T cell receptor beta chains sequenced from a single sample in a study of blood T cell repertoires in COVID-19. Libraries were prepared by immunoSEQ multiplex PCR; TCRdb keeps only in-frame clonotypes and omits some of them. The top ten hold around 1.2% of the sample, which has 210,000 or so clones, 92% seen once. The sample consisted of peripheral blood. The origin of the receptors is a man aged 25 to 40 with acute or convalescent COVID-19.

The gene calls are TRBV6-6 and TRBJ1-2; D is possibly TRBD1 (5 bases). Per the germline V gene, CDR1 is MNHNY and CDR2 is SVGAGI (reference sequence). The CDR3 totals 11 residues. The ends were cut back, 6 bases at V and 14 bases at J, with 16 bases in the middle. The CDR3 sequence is CASRSQGGRTF. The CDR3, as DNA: TGTGCCAGCAGATCCCAGGGCGGCCGTACCTTC.

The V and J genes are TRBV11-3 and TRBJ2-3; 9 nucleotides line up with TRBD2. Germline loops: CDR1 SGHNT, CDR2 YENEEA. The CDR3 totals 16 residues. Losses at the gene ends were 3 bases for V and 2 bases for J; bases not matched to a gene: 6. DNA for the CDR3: TGTGCCAGCAGCTTTAGCGGGGGACTTGCCACAGATACGCAGTATTTT. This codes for CASSFSGGLATDTQYF.

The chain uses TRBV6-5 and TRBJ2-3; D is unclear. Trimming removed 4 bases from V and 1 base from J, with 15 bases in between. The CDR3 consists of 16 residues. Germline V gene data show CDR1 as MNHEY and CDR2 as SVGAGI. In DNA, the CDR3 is TGTGCCAGCAGTTCCGGTTATAGACGGGGCACAGATACGCAGTATTTT. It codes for CASSSGYRRGTDTQYF.

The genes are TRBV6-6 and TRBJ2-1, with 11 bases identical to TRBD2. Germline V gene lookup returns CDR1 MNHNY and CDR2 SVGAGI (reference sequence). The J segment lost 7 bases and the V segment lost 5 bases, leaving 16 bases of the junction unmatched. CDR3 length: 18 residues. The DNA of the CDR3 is TGTGCCAGCAGTCCCGAACCCCTTACTAGCGGGAGTAGGAATGAGCAGTTCTTC. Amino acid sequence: CASSPEPLTSGSRNEQFF.

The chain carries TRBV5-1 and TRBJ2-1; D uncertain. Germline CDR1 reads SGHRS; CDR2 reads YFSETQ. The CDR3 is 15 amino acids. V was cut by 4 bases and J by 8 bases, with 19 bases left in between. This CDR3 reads CASSPPGVGSDEQFF. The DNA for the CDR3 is TGCGCCAGCAGCCCCCCCGGTGTCGGCAGCGATGAGCAGTTCTTC. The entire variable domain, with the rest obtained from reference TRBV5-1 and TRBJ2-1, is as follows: KAGVTQTPRYLIKTRGQQVTLSCSPISGHRSVSWYQQTPGQGLQFLFEYFSETQRNKGNFPGRFSGRQFSNSRSEMNVSTLELGDSALYLCASSPPGVGSDEQFFGPGTRLTVL.

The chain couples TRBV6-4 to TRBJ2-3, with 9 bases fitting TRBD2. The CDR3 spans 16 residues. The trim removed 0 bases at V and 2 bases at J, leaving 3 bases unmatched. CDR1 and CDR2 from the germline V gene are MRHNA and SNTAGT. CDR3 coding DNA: TGTGCCAGCAGTGACTCGACTAGCGGTCTCACAGATACGCAGTATTTT. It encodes CASSDSTSGLTDTQYF.

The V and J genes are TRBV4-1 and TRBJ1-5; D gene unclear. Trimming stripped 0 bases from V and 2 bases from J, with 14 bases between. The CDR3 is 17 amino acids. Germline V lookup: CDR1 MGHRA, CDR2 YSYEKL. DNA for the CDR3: TGCGCCAGCAGCCAAGATGGGCCAGGCCATGGCAATCAGCCCCAGCATTTT. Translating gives CASSQDGPGHGNQPQHF.

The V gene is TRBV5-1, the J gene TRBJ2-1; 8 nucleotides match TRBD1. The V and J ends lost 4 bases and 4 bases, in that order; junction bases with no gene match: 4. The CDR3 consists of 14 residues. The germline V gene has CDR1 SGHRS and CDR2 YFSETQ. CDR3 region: CASSQDRGYNEQFF. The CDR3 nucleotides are TGCGCCAGCAGCCAAGACAGGGGATACAATGAGCAGTTCTTC.

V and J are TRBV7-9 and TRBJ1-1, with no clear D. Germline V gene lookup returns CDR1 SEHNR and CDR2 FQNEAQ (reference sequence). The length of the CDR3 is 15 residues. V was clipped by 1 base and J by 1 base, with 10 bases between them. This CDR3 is CASSLVGLQNTEAFF. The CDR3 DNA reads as TGTGCCAGCAGCTTAGTCGGTTTGCAGAACACTGAAGCTTTCTTT. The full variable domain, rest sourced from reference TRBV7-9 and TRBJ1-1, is DTGVSQNPRHKITKRGQNVTFRCDPISEHNRLYWYRQTLGQGPEFLTYFQNEAQLEKSRLLSDRFSAERPKGSFSTLEIQRTEQGDSAMYLCASSLVGLQNTEAFFGQGTRLTVV.

The DNA of the CDR3 is TGTGCCAGCAGCAAAGATTTAGCTGGGGCGGGGGCCAACGTCCTGACTTTC. Residues: CASSKDLAGAGANVLTF. This chain links TRBV21-1 with TRBJ2-6; TRBD1 was called by the table and not checked on the DNA. TRBV21-1 is tagged as a pseudogene. This CDR3 spans 17 amino acids.

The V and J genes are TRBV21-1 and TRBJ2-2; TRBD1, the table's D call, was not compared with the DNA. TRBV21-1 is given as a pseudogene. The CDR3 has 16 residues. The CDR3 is CASSKGRTGFTGELFF. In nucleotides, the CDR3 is TGTGCCAGCAGCAAGGGTCGTACAGGTTTCACCGGGGAGCTGTTTTTT.

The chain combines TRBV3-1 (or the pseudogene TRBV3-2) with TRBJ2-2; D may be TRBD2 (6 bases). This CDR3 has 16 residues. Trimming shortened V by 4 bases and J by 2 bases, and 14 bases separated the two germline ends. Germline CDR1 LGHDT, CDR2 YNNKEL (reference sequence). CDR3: CASSLGTPINTGELFF. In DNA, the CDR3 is TGTGCCAGCAGCCTCGGGACTCCGATAAACACCGGGGAGCTGTTTTTT.

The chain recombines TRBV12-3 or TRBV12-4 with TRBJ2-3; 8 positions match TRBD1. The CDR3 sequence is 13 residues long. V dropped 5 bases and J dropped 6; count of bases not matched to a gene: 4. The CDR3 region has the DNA TGTGCCAGCAGTGGACAGGGCTCGGATACGCAGTATTTT. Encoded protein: CASSGQGSDTQYF.

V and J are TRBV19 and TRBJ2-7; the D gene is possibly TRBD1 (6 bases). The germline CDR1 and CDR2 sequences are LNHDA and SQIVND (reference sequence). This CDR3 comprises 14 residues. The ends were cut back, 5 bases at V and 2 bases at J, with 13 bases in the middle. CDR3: CASSPRTVTYEQYF. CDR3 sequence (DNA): TGTGCCAGTAGTCCCCGGACAGTCACCTACGAGCAGTACTTC.

CDR3 nucleotides: TGCGCCAGCAGCTGGAGTGGGGAGCCGTCCTATGGCTACACCTTC. Translating gives CASSWSGEPSYGYTF. J is TRBJ1-2 and V is TRBV5-1; the D is unclear. The CDR3 loop spans 15 amino acids. Germline CDR1 reads SGHRS; CDR2 reads YFSETQ. V shed 3 bases and J shed 4 bases, with 16 bases lying between them.

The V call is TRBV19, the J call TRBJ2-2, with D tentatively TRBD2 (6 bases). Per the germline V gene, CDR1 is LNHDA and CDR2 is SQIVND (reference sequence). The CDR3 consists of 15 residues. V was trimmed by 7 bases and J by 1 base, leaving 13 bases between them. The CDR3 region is CASNREWGNTGELFF. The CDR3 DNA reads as TGTGCCAGTAACCGGGAGTGGGGGAACACCGGGGAGCTGTTTTTT.

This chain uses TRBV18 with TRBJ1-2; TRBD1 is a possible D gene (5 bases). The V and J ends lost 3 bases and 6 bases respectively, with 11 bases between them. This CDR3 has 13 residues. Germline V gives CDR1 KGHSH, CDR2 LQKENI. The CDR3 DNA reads TGTGCCAGCTCACCGGGACTTCGGAATGGCTACACCTTC. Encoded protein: CASSPGLRNGYTF.

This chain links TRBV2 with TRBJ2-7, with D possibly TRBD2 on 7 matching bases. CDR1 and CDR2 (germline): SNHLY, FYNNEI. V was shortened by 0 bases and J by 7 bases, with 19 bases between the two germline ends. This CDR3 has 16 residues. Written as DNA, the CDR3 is TGTGCCAGCAGTGAAGCCTTTCGCGGGGGCGTGGGGGAGCAGTACTTC. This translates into CASSEAFRGGVGEQYF. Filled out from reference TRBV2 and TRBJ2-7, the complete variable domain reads EPEVTQTPSHQVTQMGQEVILRCVPISNHLYFYWYRQILGQKVEFLVSFYNNEISEKSEIFDDQFSVERPDGSNFTLKIRSTKLEDSAMYFCASSEAFRGGVGEQYFGPGTRLTVT.

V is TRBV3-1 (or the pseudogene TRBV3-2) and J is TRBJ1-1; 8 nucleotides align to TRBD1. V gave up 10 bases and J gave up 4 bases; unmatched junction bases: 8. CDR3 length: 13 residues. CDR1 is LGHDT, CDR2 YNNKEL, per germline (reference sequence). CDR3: CATSDRGPTEAFF. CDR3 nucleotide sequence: TGTGCCACAAGTGACAGGGGTCCCACTGAAGCTTTCTTT.

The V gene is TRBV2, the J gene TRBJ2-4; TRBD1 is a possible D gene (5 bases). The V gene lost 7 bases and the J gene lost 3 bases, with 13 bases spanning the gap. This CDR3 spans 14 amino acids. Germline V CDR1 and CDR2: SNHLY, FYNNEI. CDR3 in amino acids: CASTTRGGKNIQYF. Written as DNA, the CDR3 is TGTGCCAGCACGACAAGGGGCGGCAAAAACATTCAGTACTTC.

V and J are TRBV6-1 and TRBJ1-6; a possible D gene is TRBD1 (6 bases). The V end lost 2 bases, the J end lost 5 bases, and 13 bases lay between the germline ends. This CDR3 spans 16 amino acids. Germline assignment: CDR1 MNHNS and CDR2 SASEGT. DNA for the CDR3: TGTGCCAGCAGTGAACTGGGGACATCTAATAATTCACCCCTCCACTTT. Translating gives CASSELGTSNNSPLHF.